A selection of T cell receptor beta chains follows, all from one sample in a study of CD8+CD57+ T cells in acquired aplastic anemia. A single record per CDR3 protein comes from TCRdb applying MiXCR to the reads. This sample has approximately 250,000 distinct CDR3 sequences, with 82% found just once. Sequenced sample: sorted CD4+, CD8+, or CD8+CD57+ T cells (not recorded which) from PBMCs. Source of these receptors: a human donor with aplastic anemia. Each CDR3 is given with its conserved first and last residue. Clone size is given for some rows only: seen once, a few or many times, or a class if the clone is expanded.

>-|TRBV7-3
CASGEGQGMSGYF
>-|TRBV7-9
CASSWAGNGNSEGFF
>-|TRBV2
CASSPAWGTDTQYF
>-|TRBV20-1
CSASQGEINSYEQYF
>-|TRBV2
CASMSEASFGYTF
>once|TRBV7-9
CATSSQRLRGTEDF
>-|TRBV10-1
CASSEAPAGATDTQYF
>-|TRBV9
CASSFAGGHVTQYF
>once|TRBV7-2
CASSLGVVEGAFF
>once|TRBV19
CASSVDRNAYNEQFF
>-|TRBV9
CASSQGGESTYTF
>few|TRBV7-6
CASSLGDRQPQHF
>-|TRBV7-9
CASSFARGADTDDF
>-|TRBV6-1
CASKYSTRREQYF
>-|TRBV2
CASRDAGTNSRYF
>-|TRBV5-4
CASSLEAGRKTQYF
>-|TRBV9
CASSDGSVTQYFF
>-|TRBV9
CASSLDRLASTDNF
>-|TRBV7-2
CATSNGQVAQETYF
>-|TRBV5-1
CASSFTRQDYTQYF
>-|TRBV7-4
CANEVAADGTTLYF
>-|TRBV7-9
CASSSTGGGTGELF
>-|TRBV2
CASSYVQGNHQQYF
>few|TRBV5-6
CASSLGEGGNGQDEQFF
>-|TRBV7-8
CASSLARRATKYF
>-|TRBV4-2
CASSQAWATGVGNSPLHF
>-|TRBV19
CASSTLRDQPQHF
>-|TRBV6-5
CASRRTRGTYNEQFF
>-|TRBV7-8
CASSLAGGHGKQYAFF
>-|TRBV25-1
CASSGDRGWIETQYF
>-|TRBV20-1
CSARVRTGNYEQYF
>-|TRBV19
CASSKVQGNYEQQF
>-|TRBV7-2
CASSLPAGCCNYGYTF
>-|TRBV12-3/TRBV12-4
CAGTDDRPNTEAFF
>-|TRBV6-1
CASSPSGGFSYEQYF
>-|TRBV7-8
CASSSPDTQYFGPLFF
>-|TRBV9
CASSVGSDTHHFF
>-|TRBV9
CASGAAGNIQESQYF
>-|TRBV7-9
CASGDGVTEAQFF
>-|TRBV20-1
CSARGWREQETQYF
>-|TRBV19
CASSIGTENYNEQYF
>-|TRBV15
CATSRDRGPEALFF
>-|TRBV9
CASSARGNTEAFYTF
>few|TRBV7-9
CASSDAGIHEQLF
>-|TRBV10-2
CASSESGIEYF
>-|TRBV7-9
CASSFHSGGGSDSQFF
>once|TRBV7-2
CASSLVLSGNTIYF
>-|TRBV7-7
CASLGGSAETQYF
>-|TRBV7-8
CASSFHPDGTGNYGYTF
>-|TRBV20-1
CSAREAGVRTDTQYF
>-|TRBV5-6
CASSLGDAGGYTF
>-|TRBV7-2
CASSLAQGNKEHQYF
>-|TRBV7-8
CASSFHPAGTGIHEQYF
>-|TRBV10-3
CAISESTSGRNYNEQFF